A single sample gave rise to the 27 T cell receptor beta chains below, sequenced in a study of blood T cell repertoires in COVID-19 (dated by TCRdb to between 2020 and 2021). Library preparation used the immunoSEQ multiplex PCR assay. TCRdb mirrors the immuneACCESS table, restricted to in-frame sequences. Some clones are absent from its copies; in checked studies, under half trace to an unresolved V gene, and the reason for the others is unknown. A total of some 290,000 clones appear in this sample, around 90% of them only once. Roughly 1% of the sample comes from the top ten. Sequencing used peripheral blood. These receptors were collected from a woman aged 40 to 50 with COVID-19, enrolled during active disease.

V is TRBV6-1 and J is TRBJ2-2; 7 bases are shared with TRBD2. CDR3 size: 14 residues. In germline, CDR1 is MNHNS, CDR2 SASEGT. Losses at the gene ends were 2 bases for V and 3 bases for J; bases not matched to a gene: 0. The CDR3 sequence is CASSELADTGELFF. In DNA form, the CDR3 reads TGTGCCAGCAGTGAACTAGCGGACACCGGGGAGCTGTTTTTT.

The CDR3 sequence is CASSRDRWSYNSPLHF. The DNA of the CDR3 is TGTGCCAGCAGCCGGGACAGGTGGTCCTATAATTCACCCCTCCACTTT. V gene TRBV2 combines with J gene TRBJ1-6; 8 bases are a match to TRBD1. V shed 6 bases and J 1 base; nucleotides not matched to a gene: 5. The V gene's germline CDR1 is SNHLY and CDR2 FYNNEI. The CDR3 has 16 residues.

This clone was observed a handful of times. The V call is TRBV28, the J call TRBJ2-7; 11 nucleotides match TRBD2. CDR3 length: 15 amino acids. Germline CDR1 MDHEN, CDR2 SYDVKM. The trim removed 7 bases at V and 7 bases at J, leaving 12 bases unmatched. CDR3 protein: CASTIGLAGAGEQYF. The CDR3 coding sequence is TGTGCCAGCACCATCGGACTAGCGGGTGCAGGGGAGCAGTACTTC. Full variable domain (missing parts from reference TRBV28 and TRBJ2-7): DVKVTQSSRYLVKRTGEKVFLECVQDMDHENMFWYRQDPGLGLRLIYFSYDVKMKEKGDIPEGYSVSREKKERFSLILESASTNQTSMYLCASTIGLAGAGEQYFGPGTRLTVT.

V and J are TRBV15 and TRBJ1-2; D possibly corresponds to TRBD1 (5 bases). Looked up from germline, CDR1 is LNHNV and CDR2 is YYDKDF (reference sequence). The V end lost 1 base, the J end lost 4 bases, and 10 bases lay between the germline ends. CDR3 size: 14 residues. For the CDR3, the DNA is TGTGCCACCAGCAGAGCCCCGACAGTCTATGGCTACACCTTC. This gives the protein CATSRAPTVYGYTF.

This clone has just one count. V and J are TRBV7-3 and TRBJ2-1; TRBD2 matches at 7 bases. J was trimmed by 10 bases and V by 5 bases; bases with no gene match: 11. In germline, CDR1 is SGHTA, CDR2 FQGTGA. CDR3 length equals 14 residues. CDR3 in amino acids: CASSLNRGEQEQFF. CDR3 nucleotide sequence: TGTGCCAGCAGCCTTAACCGGGGGGAACAAGAGCAGTTCTTC.

The gene calls are TRBV7-3 and TRBJ1-2; TRBD1 agrees at 9 bases. Trimming took 2 bases from V and 2 from J; bases not matched to a gene: 3. This CDR3 is built from 15 residues. The V gene's germline CDR1 is SGHTA and CDR2 FQGTGA. The CDR3 loop reads CASSLGGQGNYGYTF. DNA for the CDR3: TGTGCCAGCAGCTTAGGGGGACAGGGCAACTATGGCTACACCTTC.

The chain carries TRBV6-5 and TRBJ2-1; D is perhaps TRBD1 (6 bases). Germline-derived CDR1 and CDR2 are MNHEY and SVGAGI. CDR3 size: 13 residues. The germline V and J ends were trimmed by 5 bases and 10 bases, with 15 bases remaining between them. Here the CDR3 reads CASSRNRVYEQFF. The CDR3 nucleotides are TGTGCCAGCAGTCGAAACAGGGTATACGAGCAGTTCTTC.

The rearrangement joins TRBV7-9 to TRBJ1-3, with a weak D call TRBD1 (5 bases). The CDR3 spans 14 residues. Germline CDR1 reads SEHNR; CDR2 reads FQNEAQ (reference sequence). Trimming cost V 4 bases and J 7 bases, with 14 bases left between them. In DNA form, the CDR3 reads TGTGCCAGCAGCTGGATGACAGCCCCGAACACCATATATTTT. Translating gives CASSWMTAPNTIYF. The complete variable domain, with remaining parts taken from reference TRBV7-9 and TRBJ1-3, reads DTGVSQNPRHKITKRGQNVTFRCDPISEHNRLYWYRQTLGQGPEFLTYFQNEAQLEKSRLLSDRFSAERPKGSFSTLEIQRTEQGDSAMYLCASSWMTAPNTIYFGEGSWLTVV.

The chain employs TRBV6-5 and TRBJ2-3; D uncertain. CDR3 size: 11 residues. CDR1 and CDR2 from the germline V gene are MNHEY and SVGAGI. The V and J ends lost 5 bases and 2 bases respectively, with 2 bases between them. The CDR3 here is CASSLTDTQYF. DNA for the CDR3: TGTGCCAGCAGTCTCACAGATACGCAGTATTTT.

This chain uses TRBV28 with TRBJ1-4, with TRBD1 as a possible D gene (6 bases). Trimming removed 6 bases from V and 1 base from J, with 18 bases in between. Germline lookup yields CDR1 MDHEN and CDR2 SYDVKM. The CDR3 covers 17 residues. The CDR3 loop reads CASSPGESVGTNEKLFF. The CDR3 DNA sequence: TGTGCCAGCAGCCCAGGGGAAAGCGTGGGAACTAATGAAAAACTGTTTTTT. The variable domain in full, with the rest retrieved from reference TRBV28 and TRBJ1-4, is DVKVTQSSRYLVKRTGEKVFLECVQDMDHENMFWYRQDPGLGLRLIYFSYDVKMKEKGDIPEGYSVSREKKERFSLILESASTNQTSMYLCASSPGESVGTNEKLFFGSGTQLSVL.

This chain connects TRBV18 to TRBJ2-1; TRBD1 matches at 11 bases. The V gene end was trimmed by 5 bases and the J gene end by 4 bases; junction bases not matched to a gene: 4. The V gene's germline CDR1 is KGHSH and CDR2 LQKENI. The CDR3 runs to 15 residues. CDR3 sequence (DNA): TGTGCCAGCTCAGGACAGGGGGCGATTTACAATGAGCAGTTCTTC. Its protein product is CASSGQGAIYNEQFF.

This clone was seen a single time. The rearrangement links TRBV30 to TRBJ2-2; unclear D gene. The V gene lost 2 bases and the J gene lost 0 bases, with 10 bases spanning the gap. The CDR3 runs 15 residues. The V gene's germline CDR1 is GTSNPN and CDR2 SVGIG (reference sequence). CDR3 nucleotides: TGTGCCTGGAGTCTACTACGGACGAACACCGGGGAGCTGTTTTTT. Translated: CAWSLLRTNTGELFF.

The V call is TRBV9, the J call TRBJ2-7, with D possibly TRBD2 on 6 matching bases. The CDR3 is 12 residues long. The germline gives CDR1 SGDLS, CDR2 YYNGEE. Trimming left V 7 bases short and J 3 bases short, with 11 bases between. Here the CDR3 DNA reads TGTGCCAGCGGCAGGGACTTCTACGAGCAGTACTTC. It is translated as CASGRDFYEQYF.

The chain recombines TRBV5-1 with TRBJ1-1; 8 nucleotides align to TRBD1. CDR3 length equals 14 residues. The V gene's germline CDR1 is SGHRS and CDR2 YFSETQ. The junction had 5 bases not matched to a gene; V was cut back by 4 bases and J by 3 bases. DNA of the CDR3: TGCGCCAGCAGCCCCCTACAGGGGGACACTGAAGCTTTCTTT. It specifies CASSPLQGDTEAFF.

The sample holds one count of this clone. The V and J genes are TRBV5-1 and TRBJ2-7; 11 bases line up with TRBD2. The CDR3 runs to 14 residues. The J segment lost 3 bases and the V segment lost 4 bases, leaving 3 bases of the junction unmatched. Germline V gene lookup returns CDR1 SGHRS and CDR2 YFSETQ. The CDR3 is CASSATSGNYEQYF. The CDR3 DNA reads as TGCGCCAGCAGCGCGACTAGCGGGAACTACGAGCAGTACTTC.

This chain uses TRBV12-3 or TRBV12-4 with TRBJ1-2; tentatively, D is TRBD1 (5 bases). V lost 3 bases to trimming and J lost 8 bases, with 13 bases between them. The CDR3 has 13 residues. Here the CDR3 reads CASSLNRFDGYTF. The CDR3 bases are TGTGCCAGCAGTTTGAACAGGTTCGACGGCTACACCTTC.

This sequence joins TRBV19 and TRBJ2-2; D is perhaps TRBD1 (6 bases). The CDR3 has 14 residues. V was pared by 4 bases and J by 4 bases, with 10 bases between. Per the germline V gene, CDR1 is LNHDA and CDR2 is SQIVND (reference sequence). DNA of the CDR3: TGTGCCAGTAGTAAAGGGGGAGCCACCGGGGAGCTGTTTTTT. Amino acid sequence: CASSKGGATGELFF.

The gene calls are TRBV16 and TRBJ1-5; 7 bases are shared with TRBD1. Germline CDR1 and CDR2: KGHSY and FQNENV. Trimming at V came to 0 bases and at J to 4 bases, leaving 9 bases not matched to a gene. CDR3 length: 17 amino acids. CDR3 coding DNA: TGTGCCAGCAGCCAATCGGTTGACAGGGTAGCAAATCAGCCCCAGCATTTT. Translating it yields CASSQSVDRVANQPQHF. The whole variable domain, filled in from reference TRBV16 and TRBJ1-5, reads GEEVAQTPKHLVRGEGQKAKLYCAPIKGHSYVFWYQQVLKNEFKFLISFQNENVFDETGMPKERFSAKCLPNSPCSLEIQATKLEDSAVYFCASSQSVDRVANQPQHFGDGTRLSIL.

In DNA, the CDR3 is TGTGCCAGCAGCGTAGGGGGACTGGGGGGAGTCAATGAGCAGTTCTTC. This gives the protein CASSVGGLGGVNEQFF. The chain recombines TRBV9 with TRBJ2-1; weak D call: TRBD2 (6 bases). There are 16 residues in the CDR3. Trimming stripped 0 bases from V and 6 bases from J, with 16 bases between. Germline CDR1 reads SGDLS; CDR2 reads YYNGEE.

This chain uses TRBV11-2 with TRBJ2-2; TRBD1 matches 8 bases. V dropped 6 bases and J dropped 1; count of bases not matched to a gene: 4. This CDR3 spans 15 amino acids. The germline CDR1 and CDR2 sequences are SGHAT and FQNNGV. As DNA, the CDR3 is TGTGCCAGCAGTCCGGGACAGGTGAACACCGGGGAGCTGTTTTTT. It translates to CASSPGQVNTGELFF.

This chain uses TRBV5-1 with TRBJ2-5, with D maybe TRBD1 (6 bases). The germline gives CDR1 SGHRS, CDR2 YFSETQ. V dropped 0 bases and J dropped 0 bases, with 15 bases sitting between them. This CDR3 is 17 amino acids long. This CDR3 is CASSLEKTGAYQETQYF. CDR3 in DNA: TGCGCCAGCAGCTTGGAAAAGACAGGTGCTTACCAAGAGACCCAGTACTTC.

This clone appeared once. This chain links TRBV28 with TRBJ1-1; D is unclear. The CDR3 has 11 amino acids. Trimming pared 6 bases from V and 3 bases from J, leaving 5 bases between. Per germline, CDR1 MDHEN and CDR2 SYDVKM. This CDR3 is CASSPDTEAFF. As DNA, the CDR3 is TGTGCCAGCAGCCCGGACACTGAAGCTTTCTTT.

V and J are TRBV7-8 and TRBJ1-2; D is perhaps TRBD1 (5 bases). The CDR3 loop spans 13 amino acids. Per the germline V gene, CDR1 is SGHVS and CDR2 is FQNEAQ. The V gene lost 5 bases and the J gene lost 2 bases, with 9 bases spanning the gap. CDR3 bases: TGTGCCAGCAGCATGACAGAAAACTATGGCTACACCTTC. It is translated as CASSMTENYGYTF.

The gene calls are TRBV11-3 and TRBJ2-2, with D possibly TRBD2 on 6 matching bases. Germline V gives CDR1 SGHNT, CDR2 YENEEA. Deletions cut 1 base from V and 2 bases from J, with 11 bases between. The CDR3 has 16 residues. As DNA, the CDR3 is TGTGCCAGCAGCTTAGTAGTTAGCGGAAACACCGGGGAGCTGTTTTTT. Translation: CASSLVVSGNTGELFF.

This clone was recorded once. J is TRBJ1-1 and V is TRBV28, with D possibly being TRBD1 (6 bases). The V and J ends lost 5 bases and 7 bases respectively, with 14 bases between them. The V gene's germline CDR1 is MDHEN and CDR2 SYDVKM. This CDR3 spans 13 amino acids. The CDR3 DNA sequence: TGTGCCAGCAGTCAGCCGGGACAACTTGAAGCTTTCTTT. It translates to CASSQPGQLEAFF.

V is TRBV5-5 and J is TRBJ2-7; 7 nucleotides line up with TRBD1. Germline trimming cut 0 bases from V and 2 bases from J; bases unmatched to any gene: 11. CDR3 length equals 17 residues. CDR1 is SGHKS and CDR2 is YYEKEE in the germline V gene (reference sequence). CDR3 residues: CASSLVRGRLLAYEQYF. In DNA form, the CDR3 reads TGTGCCAGCAGCTTGGTGAGGGGGCGCTTGTTAGCCTACGAGCAGTACTTC.

The chain has TRBV19 and TRBJ1-1, with 10 nucleotides matching TRBD1. This CDR3 has 14 amino acids. Germline V gene sequence: CDR1 LNHDA, CDR2 SQIVND (reference sequence). J gave up 5 bases and V 9 bases, and 9 bases lay outside the gene matches. DNA of the CDR3: TGTGCCAGCCGGCCTGGACAGGGGGGAACTGAAGCTTTCTTT. Protein: CASRPGQGGTEAFF.